This TCR beta chain emerged from a study of OX40 agonist ivuxolimab in advanced cancers. Study details: The dose-escalation cohort was approximately 84% male, with a mean age of 60 years, ranging roughly 23 to 90.

The germline V gene has CDR1 LNHNV and CDR2 YYDKDF (reference sequence). The V segment lost 3 bases and the J segment 3 bases; nucleotides outside the gene matches: 4. The CDR3 runs to 15 residues. Study-wide findings and caveats: Patients who responded partially at 0.1-3.0 mg/kg showed clonal expansion ranking among the lowest. CD8+ T cells (on average) carried more expanded clones than CD4+ T cells. Antigen specificity remained undetermined for the expanded peripheral T cells.

Assay: immunoSEQ multiplex PCR; the TCRdb copy retains only in-frame clones and omits some. The sample comprises about 46,000 clones, approximately 84% of which are singletons, and over 3% rests with the top ten. Notes on this clone: No antigen is known for it.

Source: CD4+ or CD8+ T cells sorted from blood, taken in a trial of the OX40 agonist ivuxolimab. The chain joins TRBV15 to TRBJ2-1; 8 bases agree with TRBD2. This receptor was obtained from an adult with an advanced solid tumor such as melanoma, head and neck, liver or kidney cancer. The CDR3 DNA follows: TGTGCCACCAGCAGCGGGACTAGGGTCTACAATGAGCAGTTCTTC. Its translation is CATSSGTRVYNEQFF.